This T cell receptor (beta chain) was sequenced during a study of molecular identifiers for immune sequencing clone quantification. Study details: In replicates, RNA from approximately 20,000 or 100,000 naive CD8 cells was split five ways, four sequenced.

Deletions cut 0 bases from V and 0 bases from J, with 11 bases between. The length of the CDR3 is 16 residues. The V gene's germline CDR1 is SGDLS and CDR2 YYNGEE. TCRdb analysed the PCR reads with MiXCR anew, one entry per CDR3 protein. The table includes about half a million distinct CDR3 sequences, less than 30% detected once. This clonotype was seen only a few times. Its specificity is not known. Study-level results: Sizes of clones that are highly expanded could be underestimated (if identical TCR molecules share a barcode).

The sequencing sample was made of naive CD8+ T cells from blood, with Jurkat cell RNA spiked in. Sample subset: FACS-sorted CD8+CD4-CCR7+CD45RA+ naive T cells. This sequence was found in a human donor in good health. Some libraries in this study had Jurkat cell RNA spiked in. The V call is TRBV9, the J call TRBJ2-3, with unresolved D. CDR3 residues: CASSVEGGSSTDTQYF. The CDR3 coding sequence is TGTGCCAGCAGCGTAGAGGGCGGATCTAGCACAGATACGCAGTATTTT. The whole variable domain, filled in from reference TRBV9 and TRBJ2-3, reads DSGVTQTPKHLITATGQRVTLRCSPRSGDLSVYWYQQSLDQGLQFLIQYYNGEERAKGNILERFSAQQFPDLHSELNLSSLELGDSALYFCASSVEGGSSTDTQYFGPGTRLTVL.